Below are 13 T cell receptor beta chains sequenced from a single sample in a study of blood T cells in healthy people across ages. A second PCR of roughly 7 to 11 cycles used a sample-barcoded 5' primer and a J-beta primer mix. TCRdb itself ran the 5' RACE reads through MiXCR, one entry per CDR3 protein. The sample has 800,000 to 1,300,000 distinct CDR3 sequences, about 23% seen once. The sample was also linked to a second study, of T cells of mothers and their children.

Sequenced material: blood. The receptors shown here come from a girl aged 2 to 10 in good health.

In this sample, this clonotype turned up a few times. In DNA, the CDR3 is TGCAGCGTTGAGGAGACGGAAGGCCCTCCAGGGACCCAGTACTTC. This gives the protein CSVEETEGPPGTQYF. The rearrangement uses TRBV29-1 and TRBJ2-5; no clear D gene. The V and J ends lost 3 bases and 7 bases respectively, with 21 bases between them. The CDR3 is made up of 15 amino acids. Germline V CDR1 and CDR2: SQVTM, ANQGSEA.

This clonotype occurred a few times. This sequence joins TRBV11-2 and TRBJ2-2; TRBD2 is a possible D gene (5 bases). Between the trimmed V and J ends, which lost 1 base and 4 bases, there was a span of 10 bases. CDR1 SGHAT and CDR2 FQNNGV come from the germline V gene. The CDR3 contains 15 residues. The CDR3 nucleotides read TGTGCCAGCAGCTTAGTAGCGCCAATCACCGGGGAGCTGTTTTTT. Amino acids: CASSLVAPITGELFF.

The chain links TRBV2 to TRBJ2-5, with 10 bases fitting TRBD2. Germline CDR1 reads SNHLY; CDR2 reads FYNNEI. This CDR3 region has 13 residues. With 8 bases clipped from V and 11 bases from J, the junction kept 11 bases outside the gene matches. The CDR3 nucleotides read TGTGCCAGCGGACTAGCGGCCTCAATGGAGCAGTACTTC. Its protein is CASGLAASMEQYF.

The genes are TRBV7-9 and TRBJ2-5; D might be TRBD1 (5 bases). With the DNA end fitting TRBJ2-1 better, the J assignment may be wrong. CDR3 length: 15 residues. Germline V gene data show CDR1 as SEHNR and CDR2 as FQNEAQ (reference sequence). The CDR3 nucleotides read TGTGCCAGCAGCCCCCGCGTGGGGCCCCTCAATGAGCAGTTCTTC. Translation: CASSPRVGPLNEQFF.

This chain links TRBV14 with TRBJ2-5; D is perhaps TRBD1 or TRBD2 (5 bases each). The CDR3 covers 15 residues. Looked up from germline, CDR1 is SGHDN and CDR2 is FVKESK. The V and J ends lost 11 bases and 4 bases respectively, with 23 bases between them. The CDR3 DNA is TGTGCCGCCAGTCCGGGGACGGGATGGAGAGAGACCCAGTACTTC. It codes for CAASPGTGWRETQYF.

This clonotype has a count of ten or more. The CDR3: CASRLAGDNEQFF. CDR3 DNA sequence: TGTGCCAGCAGACTAGCGGGGGACAATGAGCAGTTCTTC. The gene calls are TRBV7-2 and TRBJ2-1; 11 nucleotides agree with TRBD2. V lost 6 bases to trimming and J lost 5 bases; unmatched junction nucleotides: 0. Germline CDR1 reads SGHTA; CDR2 reads FQGNSA. This CDR3 contains 13 residues.

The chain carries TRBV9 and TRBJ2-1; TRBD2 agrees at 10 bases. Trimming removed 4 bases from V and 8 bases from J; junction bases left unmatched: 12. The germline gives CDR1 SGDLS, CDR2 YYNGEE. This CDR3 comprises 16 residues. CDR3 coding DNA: TGTGCCAGCAGCACCCAGAGCGGGGGGGCCTCCCATGAGCAGTTCTTC. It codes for CASSTQSGGASHEQFF. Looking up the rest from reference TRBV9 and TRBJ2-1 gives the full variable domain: DSGVTQTPKHLITATGQRVTLRCSPRSGDLSVYWYQQSLDQGLQFLIQYYNGEERAKGNILERFSAQQFPDLHSELNLSSLELGDSALYFCASSTQSGGASHEQFFGPGTRLTVL.

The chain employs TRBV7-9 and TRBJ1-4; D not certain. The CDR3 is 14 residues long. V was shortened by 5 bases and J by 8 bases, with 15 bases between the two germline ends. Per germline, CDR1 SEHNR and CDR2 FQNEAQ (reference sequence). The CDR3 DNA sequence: TGTGCCAGCAGCGAACGGGTGTCGGAGGAAAAACTGTTTTTT. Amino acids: CASSERVSEEKLFF.

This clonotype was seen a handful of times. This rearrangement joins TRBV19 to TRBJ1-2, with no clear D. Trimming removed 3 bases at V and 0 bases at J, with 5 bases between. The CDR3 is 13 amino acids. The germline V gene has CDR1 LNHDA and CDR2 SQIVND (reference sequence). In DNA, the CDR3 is TGTGCCAGTAGTATGTGGGCTAACTATGGCTACACCTTC. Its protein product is CASSMWANYGYTF.

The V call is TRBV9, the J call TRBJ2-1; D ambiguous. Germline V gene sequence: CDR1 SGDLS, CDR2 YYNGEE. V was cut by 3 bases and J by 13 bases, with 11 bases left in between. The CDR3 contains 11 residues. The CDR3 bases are TGTGCCAGCAGCGCCGGCCCCGAACAGTTCTTC. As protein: CASSAGPEQFF.

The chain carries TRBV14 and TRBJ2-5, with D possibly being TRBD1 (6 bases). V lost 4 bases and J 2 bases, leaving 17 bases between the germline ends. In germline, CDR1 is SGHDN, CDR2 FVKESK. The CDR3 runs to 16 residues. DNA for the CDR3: TGTGCCAGCAGCCCCCTAGGGACAAGCATTCAAGAGACCCAGTACTTC. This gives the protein CASSPLGTSIQETQYF.

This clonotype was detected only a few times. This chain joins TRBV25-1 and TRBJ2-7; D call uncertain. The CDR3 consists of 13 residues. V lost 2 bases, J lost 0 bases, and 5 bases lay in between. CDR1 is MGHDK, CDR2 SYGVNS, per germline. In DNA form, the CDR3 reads TGTGCCAGCAGTGAACCCGCCTCCTACGAGCAGTACTTC. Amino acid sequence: CASSEPASYEQYF.

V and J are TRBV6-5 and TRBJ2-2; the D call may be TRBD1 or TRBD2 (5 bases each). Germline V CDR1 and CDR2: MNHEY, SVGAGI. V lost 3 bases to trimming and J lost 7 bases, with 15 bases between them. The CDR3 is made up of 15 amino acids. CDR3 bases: TGTGCCAGCAGTTATGGGGCGGCCCGGGGCGGGGAGCTGTTTTTT. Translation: CASSYGAARGGELFF.